This record looks at one T cell receptor (beta chain) sequence and its context. Combining a sample-barcoded 5' primer with a J-beta primer mix, a second PCR ran for about 7 to 12 cycles. TCRdb reanalysed the 5' RACE reads using MiXCR and keeps one entry per CDR3 protein. This table has about 940,000 distinct CDR3 sequences, 48% appearing once. This entry is derived from a study of blood T cells in healthy people across ages. There are 15 residues in the CDR3. The V gene lost 1 base and the J gene lost 0 bases, with 6 bases spanning the gap. CDR1 and CDR2 from the germline V gene are LGHDT and YNNKEL (reference sequence).

The sample consisted of blood. This receptor was identified in a man aged 25-45 years in good health. This chain connects TRBV3-1 to TRBJ2-2, with D unresolved. The CDR3 bases are TGTGCCAGCAGCCAAGCCCACGCGAACACCGGGGAGCTGTTTTTT. This translates into CASSQAHANTGELFF.